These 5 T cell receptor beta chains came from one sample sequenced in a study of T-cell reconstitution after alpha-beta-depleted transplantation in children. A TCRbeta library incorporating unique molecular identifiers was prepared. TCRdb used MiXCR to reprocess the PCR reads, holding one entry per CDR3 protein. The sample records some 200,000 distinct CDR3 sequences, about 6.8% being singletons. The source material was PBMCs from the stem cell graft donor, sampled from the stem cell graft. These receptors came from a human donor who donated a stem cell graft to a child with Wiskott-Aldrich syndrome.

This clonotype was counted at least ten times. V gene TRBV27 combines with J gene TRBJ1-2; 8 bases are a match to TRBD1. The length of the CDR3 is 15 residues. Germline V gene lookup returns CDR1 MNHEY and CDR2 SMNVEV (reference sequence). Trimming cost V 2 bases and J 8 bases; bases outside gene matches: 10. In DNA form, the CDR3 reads TGTGCCAGCAGTTTAACCGGGACAGGCGAGGGAGGCTACACCTTC. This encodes CASSLTGTGEGGYTF.

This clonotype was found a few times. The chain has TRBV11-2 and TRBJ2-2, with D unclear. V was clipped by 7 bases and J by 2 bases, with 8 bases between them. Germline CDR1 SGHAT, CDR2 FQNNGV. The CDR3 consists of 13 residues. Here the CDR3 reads CASTSSNTGELFF. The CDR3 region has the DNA TGTGCCAGCACCTCCTCTAACACCGGGGAGCTGTTTTTT.

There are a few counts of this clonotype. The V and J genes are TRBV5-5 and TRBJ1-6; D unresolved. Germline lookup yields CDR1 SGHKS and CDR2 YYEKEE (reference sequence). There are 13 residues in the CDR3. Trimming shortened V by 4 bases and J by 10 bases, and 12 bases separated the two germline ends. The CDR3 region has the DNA TGTGCCAGCAGCGTGGCCCTTATCTCACCCCTCCACTTT. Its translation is CASSVALISPLHF. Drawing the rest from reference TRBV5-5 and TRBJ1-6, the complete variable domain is DAGVTQSPTHLIKTRGQQVTLRCSPISGHKSVSWYQQVLGQGPQFIFQYYEKEERGRGNFPDRFSARQFPNYSSELNVNALLLGDSALYLCASSVALISPLHFGNGTRLTVT.

This CDR3 reads CSARDLGWGGRAKEQFF. In DNA, the CDR3 is TGCAGTGCTAGAGATTTGGGTTGGGGCGGGAGGGCCAAAGAGCAGTTCTTC. The chain carries TRBV20-1 and TRBJ2-1; TRBD2 matches 9 bases. The CDR3 has 17 amino acids. Trimming cost V 0 bases and J 10 bases; bases outside gene matches: 16. Germline CDR1 DFQATT, CDR2 SNEGSKA (reference sequence).

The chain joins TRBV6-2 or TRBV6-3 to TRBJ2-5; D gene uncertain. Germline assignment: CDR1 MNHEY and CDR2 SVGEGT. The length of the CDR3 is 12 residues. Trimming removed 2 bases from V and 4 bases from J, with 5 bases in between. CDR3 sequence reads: CASSYAGETQYF. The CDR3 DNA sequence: TGTGCCAGCAGTTACGCAGGAGAGACCCAGTACTTC.